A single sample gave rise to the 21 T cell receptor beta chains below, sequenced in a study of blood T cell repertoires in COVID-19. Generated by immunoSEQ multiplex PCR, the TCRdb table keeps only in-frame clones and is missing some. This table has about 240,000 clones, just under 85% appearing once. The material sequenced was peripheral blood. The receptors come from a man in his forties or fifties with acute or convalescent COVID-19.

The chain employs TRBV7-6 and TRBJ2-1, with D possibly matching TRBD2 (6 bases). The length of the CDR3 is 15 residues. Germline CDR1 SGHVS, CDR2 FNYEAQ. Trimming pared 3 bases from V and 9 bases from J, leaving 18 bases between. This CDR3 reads CASSFPGLPNTEQFF. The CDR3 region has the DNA TGTGCCAGCAGCTTTCCCGGACTACCCAACACTGAGCAGTTCTTC.

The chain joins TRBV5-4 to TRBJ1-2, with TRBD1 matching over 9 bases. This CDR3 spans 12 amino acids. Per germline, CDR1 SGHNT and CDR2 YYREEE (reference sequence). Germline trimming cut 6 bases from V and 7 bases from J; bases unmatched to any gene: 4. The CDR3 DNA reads TGTGCCAGCAACCGGGACAGGGCTGGCTACACCTTC. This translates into CASNRDRAGYTF.

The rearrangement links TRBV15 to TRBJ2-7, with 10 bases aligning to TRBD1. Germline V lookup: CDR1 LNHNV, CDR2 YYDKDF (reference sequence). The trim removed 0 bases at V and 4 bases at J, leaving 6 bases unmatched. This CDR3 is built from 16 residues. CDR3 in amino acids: CATSRDGSGQGYEQYF. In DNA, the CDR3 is TGTGCCACCAGCAGAGACGGGTCGGGACAGGGGTACGAGCAGTACTTC.

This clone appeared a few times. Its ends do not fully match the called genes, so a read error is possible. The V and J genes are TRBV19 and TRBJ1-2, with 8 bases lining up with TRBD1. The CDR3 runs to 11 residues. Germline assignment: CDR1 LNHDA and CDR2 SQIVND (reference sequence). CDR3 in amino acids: CASSSGTGHFF. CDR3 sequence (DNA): TGTGCCAGTAGTTCCGGGACAGGACATTTCTTC.

CDR3 residues: CASSLATGGIYTGELFF. CDR3 in DNA: TGTGCCAGCAGCTTAGCGACAGGGGGCATTTACACCGGGGAGCTGTTTTTT. V usage is TRBV11-2 and J usage is TRBJ2-2; TRBD1 aligns across 10 bases. This CDR3 comprises 17 residues. Germline CDR1 reads SGHAT; CDR2 reads FQNNGV. V lost 1 base and J lost 3; bases outside the gene matches: 5.

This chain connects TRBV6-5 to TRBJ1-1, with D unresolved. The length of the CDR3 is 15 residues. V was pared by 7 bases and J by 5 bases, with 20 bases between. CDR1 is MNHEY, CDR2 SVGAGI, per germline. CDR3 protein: CASTQPWEGTTEAFF. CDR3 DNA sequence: TGTGCCAGCACTCAACCCTGGGAGGGAACGACTGAAGCTTTCTTT.

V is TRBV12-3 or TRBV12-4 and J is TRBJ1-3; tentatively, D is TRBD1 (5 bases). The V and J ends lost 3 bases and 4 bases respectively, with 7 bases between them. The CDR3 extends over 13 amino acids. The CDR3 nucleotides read TGTGCCAGCAGTTTGGGGCAGGGAAACACCATATATTTT. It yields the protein CASSLGQGNTIYF.

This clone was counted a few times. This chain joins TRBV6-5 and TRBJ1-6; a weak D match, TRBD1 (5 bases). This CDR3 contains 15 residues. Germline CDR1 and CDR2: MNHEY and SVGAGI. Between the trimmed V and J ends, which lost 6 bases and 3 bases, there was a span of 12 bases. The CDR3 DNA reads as TGTGCCAGCAGCGCCGACAGCCTCTATAATTCACCCCTCCACTTT. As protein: CASSADSLYNSPLHF.

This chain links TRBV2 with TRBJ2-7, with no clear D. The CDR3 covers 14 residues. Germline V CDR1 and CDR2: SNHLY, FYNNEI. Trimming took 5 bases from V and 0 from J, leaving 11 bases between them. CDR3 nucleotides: TGTGCCAGCAGTCTCAACACCTTCTCCTACGAGCAGTACTTC. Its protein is CASSLNTFSYEQYF.

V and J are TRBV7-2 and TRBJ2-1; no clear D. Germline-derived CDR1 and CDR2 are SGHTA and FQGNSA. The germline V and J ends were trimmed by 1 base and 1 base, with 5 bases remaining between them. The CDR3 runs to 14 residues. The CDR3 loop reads CASSLVVSYNEQFF. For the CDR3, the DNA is TGTGCCAGCAGCTTAGTAGTTTCCTACAATGAGCAGTTCTTC.

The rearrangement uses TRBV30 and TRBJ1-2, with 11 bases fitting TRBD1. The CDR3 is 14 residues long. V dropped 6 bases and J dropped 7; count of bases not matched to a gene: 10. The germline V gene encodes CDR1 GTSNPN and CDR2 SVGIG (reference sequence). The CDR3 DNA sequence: TGTGCCTGTTTCCATGGACAGGGGGCCCTTGGCTACACCTTC. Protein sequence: CACFHGQGALGYTF.

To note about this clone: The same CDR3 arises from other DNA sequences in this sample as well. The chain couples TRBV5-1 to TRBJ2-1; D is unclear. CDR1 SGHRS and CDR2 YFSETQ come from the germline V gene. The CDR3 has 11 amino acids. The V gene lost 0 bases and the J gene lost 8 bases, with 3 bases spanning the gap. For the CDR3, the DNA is TGCGCCAGCAGCTTGGCGTATGAGCAGTTCTTC. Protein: CASSLAYEQFF.

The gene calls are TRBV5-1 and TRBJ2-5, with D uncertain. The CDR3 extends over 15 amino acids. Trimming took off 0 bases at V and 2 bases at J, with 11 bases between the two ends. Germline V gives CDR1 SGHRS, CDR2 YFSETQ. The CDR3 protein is CASSLAGERQETQYF. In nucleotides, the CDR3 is TGCGCCAGCAGCTTGGCCGGAGAGAGGCAAGAGACCCAGTACTTC.

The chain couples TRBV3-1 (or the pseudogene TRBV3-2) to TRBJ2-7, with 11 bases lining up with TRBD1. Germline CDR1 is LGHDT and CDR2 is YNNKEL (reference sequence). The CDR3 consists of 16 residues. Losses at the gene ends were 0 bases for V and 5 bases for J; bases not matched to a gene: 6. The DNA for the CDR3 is TGTGCCAGCAGCCAAGAGGGGCGGACAGGGGGCAACGAGCAGTACTTC. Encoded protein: CASSQEGRTGGNEQYF.

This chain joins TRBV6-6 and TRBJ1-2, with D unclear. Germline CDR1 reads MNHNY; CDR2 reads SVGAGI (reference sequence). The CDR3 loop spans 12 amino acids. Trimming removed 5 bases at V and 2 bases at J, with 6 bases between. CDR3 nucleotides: TGTGCCAGCAGTGACACAAACTATGGCTACACCTTC. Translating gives CASSDTNYGYTF.

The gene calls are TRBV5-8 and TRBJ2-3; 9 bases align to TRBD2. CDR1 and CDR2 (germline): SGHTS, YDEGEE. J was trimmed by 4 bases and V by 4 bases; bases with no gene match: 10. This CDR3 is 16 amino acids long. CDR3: CASSGGTSLRADTQYF. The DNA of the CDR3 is TGTGCCAGCAGCGGGGGGACTAGCTTGCGCGCAGATACGCAGTATTTT.

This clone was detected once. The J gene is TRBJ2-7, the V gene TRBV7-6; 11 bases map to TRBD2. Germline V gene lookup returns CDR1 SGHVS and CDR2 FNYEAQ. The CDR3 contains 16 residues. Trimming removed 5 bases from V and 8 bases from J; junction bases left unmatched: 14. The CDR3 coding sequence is TGTGCCAGCAGCCCAAAAACCACTAGCGGGAGCCTACAGCAGTACTTC. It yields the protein CASSPKTTSGSLQQYF.

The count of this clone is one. The DNA of the CDR3 is TGTGCCAGCAGCGTCGTATTCGGGGAGCTGTTTTTT. Its translation is CASSVVFGELFF. The chain joins TRBV9 to TRBJ2-2; D uncertain. This CDR3 region has 12 residues. The V gene lost 2 bases and the J gene lost 7 bases, with 6 bases spanning the gap. The V gene's germline CDR1 is SGDLS and CDR2 YYNGEE.

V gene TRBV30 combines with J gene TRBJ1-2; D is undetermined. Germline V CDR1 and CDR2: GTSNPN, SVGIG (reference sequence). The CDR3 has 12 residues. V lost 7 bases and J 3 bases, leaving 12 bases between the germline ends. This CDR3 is CALAQTYYGYTF. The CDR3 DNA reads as TGTGCCTTAGCACAAACTTACTATGGCTACACCTTC.

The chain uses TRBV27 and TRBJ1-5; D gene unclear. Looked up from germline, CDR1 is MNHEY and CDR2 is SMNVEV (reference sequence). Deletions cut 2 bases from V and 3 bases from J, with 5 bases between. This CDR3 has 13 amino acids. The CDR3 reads CASSLANNQPQHF. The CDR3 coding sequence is TGTGCCAGCAGTTTAGCTAACAATCAGCCCCAGCATTTT.

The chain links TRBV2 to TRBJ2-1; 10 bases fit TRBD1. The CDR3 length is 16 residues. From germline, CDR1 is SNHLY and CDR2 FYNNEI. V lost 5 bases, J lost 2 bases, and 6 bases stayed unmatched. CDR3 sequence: CASSRDRGRPYNEQFF. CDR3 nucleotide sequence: TGTGCCAGCAGTCGCGACAGGGGGCGGCCCTACAATGAGCAGTTCTTC.